This T cell receptor (beta chain) was recovered during a study of cytomegalovirus exposure and HLA in healthy donors listed by TCRdb under 2017. Describing the broader study: According to an earlier analysis of several hundred of the donors, about 190 million T cells yielded 117 million unique TCR beta sequences and roughly 280 Gb of sequence data. Roughly 300 gigabases of sequencing data and tens of millions of unique TCR sequences were included in an early release covering roughly 600 HLA-typed donors. Of the approximately 400 genotyped donors, 65% to 90% fell in the genetic ancestry cluster associated with self-reported Caucasian donors. The study was designed to test whether signatures of past pathogen exposure could be identified by cataloging public T cell receptors. The study profiled the T cell repertoires of hundreds of subjects by immunosequencing and related them to cytomegalovirus serostatus. A separate validation cohort of about 110 different subjects was used in addition to the roughly 640-subject first cohort. High-throughput TCR immunosequencing, statistical association of individual TCRs with disease status, and machine learning were combined to predict cytomegalovirus infection status. A later analysis re-examined previously published TCR beta repertoires from 500 to 700 donors and added high-resolution HLA genotyping to investigate patterns of TCR occurrence. Rather than drawing on any new phenotypic data, the later analysis identified candidate immune exposures from TCR beta sequences and the way those sequences occurred across donors. In an earlier analysis of 587 of the donors, high-throughput TCR beta sequencing was used to judge whether each TCR beta V gene segment behaved as functional or pseudogenic. Donor age, sex, ethnicity and CMV serostatus were compiled together with the repertoire data. A later genetic analysis used genome-wide SNP genotypes for about 60% of the roughly 700 donors, treating that subset as a discovery cohort. Every discovery cohort repertoire had been produced on one sequencing platform. Class I and class II HLA loci were covered by the typing at four-digit resolution. The number of donors typed differed by locus, with about 620-630 for A, B, C, DRB1 and DQB1, roughly 520 for DQA1, 606 for DPA1, and under 490 for DPB1. Because of strong linkage in the cohort, roughly five DR-DQ haplotypes were treated as single units for association and clustering. Among about 410 genotyped donors of the cohort, an average of about 220,000 unique TCR beta nucleotide sequences was sequenced per donor, of which approximately 18% were non-productive.

In total, roughly 670 healthy bone marrow donors made up the cohort. Cohort members were all nominally healthy when sampled, although unrecorded immune exposures were likely present. The donor was CMV seronegative and belonged to the group of around 350 seronegative cohort members. A peripheral blood sample was collected from each donor, and TCR beta sequencing was performed on peripheral blood mononuclear cells. The Qiagen DNeasy Blood Extraction Kit was used to extract genomic DNA from the blood cell samples. Results and caveats for the whole study, not just this receptor: HLA typing was unavailable for some donors at each locus, so association tests used only the typed subset. When HLA alleles, especially DR and DQ, strongly co-occurred, TCR associations were difficult to assign to individual alleles. In a later analysis, the rate of TCR association differed among HLA loci, with DRB1 alleles having the most associated TCRs and HLA-C alleles having the fewest. At a false discovery rate of 0.05, a later analysis linked under 20,000 TCR beta sequences to specific HLA alleles. In a later analysis, HLA-associated TCR beta chains were found to be more clonally expanded and to have lower generation probabilities than equally common non-associated chains. In an earlier analysis of more than 500 of the donors, most TCR beta V segments appeared in productive rearrangements about 90% or about 30% of the time, broadly matching IMGT annotations. Presence/absence analyses assumed roughly uniform sequencing depth across donors, an assumption that may not hold. A further reported finding was that TCR beta sequences accurately predicted the HLA-A and HLA-B alleles for most subjects in the first cohort. For the cohort, immune exposure information was limited to CMV serostatus. The earlier analysis of some 540 of the donors excluded roughly 16 rarely observed V segments, including chromosome 9 orphons, because counts were too low. A group of highly shared sequence variants was considered likely to be a technical artifact of the sequencing pipeline. Correlated functional status among segregating V segments might be attributable to linkage disequilibrium, but an unknown experimental factor could not be ruled out. In the study, approximately 160 TCR beta chains were listed as associated with cytomegalovirus. In both the original and validation cohorts, the classifier was reported to diagnose cytomegalovirus status with high specificity and sensitivity. Most CMV-associated TCR beta chains appeared to be HLA-restricted in a later analysis, and the HLA associations seemed to be driven largely by CMV exposure. This cohort had only TCR beta chains sequenced, and the lack of alpha or paired-chain data limited which features could be detected. Most TCR sequences were seen in very few donors, while some public TCRs were found in many individuals. A later genetic analysis associated a missense DCLRE1C variant with V-gene and J-gene trimming of TCR beta chains, and an independent cohort replicated the association. The authors suggested that the approach could potentially be generalized to other disease states and immunological phenotypes. Several of the top co-occurrence clusters appeared to be linked to parvovirus B19, influenza, CMV and Epstein-Barr virus, according to a later analysis. A later genetic analysis reported fewer N-insertions in productive TCRs among donors in an Asian-associated ancestry cluster than the approximately 700-donor mean. Some IMGT-functional V segments, including TRBV6-2 and TRBV6-3, could not be distinguished by the 87-base-pair reads and were therefore excluded. Three of the identified cytomegalovirus-associated TCR beta chains were confirmed in vitro to be specific for cytomegalovirus antigens.

This clone has just one count. The target of this receptor is not known. No qualities accompany the bases; no much larger clone lies one base away. Taken from cysteine to phenylalanine, the CDR3 has 15 residues. CDR3 DNA only is kept here, 45 bases in frame from base 1. For this chain, trimming is 3 bases at the V end and 4 bases at the J end, and the number of junction bases without a gene match is 3. CDR1 and CDR2 were assigned from the germline V gene as KGHSH and LQKENI. Libraries were constructed by the immunoSEQ multiplex PCR assay. For the multiplex PCR, a mixture combining 60 forward primers for TCR Vbeta segments and 13 reverse primers for TCR Jbeta segments was used. The CDR3 region of rearranged TCR beta genes was amplified from genomic DNA by a multiplex PCR assay. On the Illumina HiSeq System, the amplified TCR beta libraries were sequenced as 87-base-pair reads. On the authors' methods: A later analysis counted approximately 76 million unique TCR beta chains across the 550 to 700 repertoires, and some 11 million of these chains were shared by at least two donors. Raw reads were error-corrected and collapsed into unique sequences by a nearest-neighbor algorithm in which closely related sequences were merged to remove PCR and sequencing errors. Alignment of CDR3 sequences to IMGT reference sequences was used to assign V, D and J gene segments. Each retained sequence needed at least a six-nucleotide match to both a V gene segment and a J gene segment. A rearrangement was called productive if the CDR3 had no stop codons and remained in frame with V and J, and every other rearrangement was called non-productive. Following IMGT convention, CDR3 was defined as the stretch from the second conserved V-encoded cysteine up to the conserved J-encoded phenylalanine. The earlier analysis of about 610 of the donors excluded sequences that lacked an unambiguous match to a single V gene segment. An earlier analysis of a few hundred of the donors called V segments functional above 56.7% productive rearrangements and segregating when the between-donor standard deviation exceeded 5%. A statistical classification framework was built for diagnosing cytomegalovirus status from the catalog of TCR beta chain sequences. In a later analysis, TCR nucleotide sequences were compared against IMGT/GENE-DB human TR gene sequences so that V and J genes could be assigned. The TCRdist pipeline was used in a later analysis to assign CDR3 sequences and most-parsimonious VDJ recombination scenarios. A later analysis defined each TCR beta chain by its CDR3 amino acid sequence plus V-gene family, and excluded reads lacking a unique V-gene family. A later analysis removed 550 to 650 highly shared, low-generation-probability nucleotide sequences to deal with suspected cross-contamination and a sequencing artifact. In a later analysis, a clonal expansion index was calculated for each public chain from normalized within-repertoire ranks of inferred template counts. Generation probabilities in a later analysis came from a VDJ recombination model fitted to out-of-frame rearrangements, and those results were checked against IGoR. In a later analysis, hypergeometric tests were used to score TCR-TCR, TCR-HLA and TCR-CMV co-occurrence, with a repertoire-size bias correction applied to TCR pairs. In a later analysis, false discovery rates were estimated by permuting HLA or CMV assignments 20 times. A later analysis grouped co-occurring TCRs with DBSCAN, adding TCRdist sequence similarity when clustering within HLA-allele-positive subsets. Repertoires with fewer than 30,000 or more than 120,000 public chains, plus five repertoires with anomalous nucleotide sharing, were excluded from co-occurrence clustering. This immuneACCESS table, as held by TCRdb, lists in-frame sequences with V and J called but not all clones. Of the missing ones, under half trace to an unresolved V gene in checked studies; the others have no known cause. V, J and clone size are those of that table, while D and trimming were read from the DNA. The sample table holds under 110,000 clones, of which approximately 72% were seen once. The leading ten clones occupy under 2% of the sample.

Sequences were obtained from PBMCs. The chain is encoded by TRBV18 joined to TRBJ2-1, with TRBD1 identical over 10 junction bases. This TCR was recovered from a woman in her thirties or forties in good health and CMV-seronegative. The CDR3 protein: CASSPGQGTYNEQFF. The DNA sequence is as follows: TGTGCCAGCTCACCGGGACAGGGGACTTACAATGAGCAGTTCTTC.